The 16 T cell receptor beta chains below all came from one sample that was sequenced in a study of blood T cell repertoires in COVID-19. TCRdb keeps only in-frame clones here, not all; method: immunoSEQ multiplex PCR. The sample comprises approximately 150,000 clones, roughly 87% of which are singletons, and around 4.6% rests with the top ten. The sequencing input was peripheral blood. The receptors originated from a woman aged 60 to 75 with active or convalescent COVID-19.

The chain combines TRBV19 with TRBJ1-4, with TRBD1 as a possible D gene (6 bases). This CDR3 is 15 amino acids long. V lost 3 bases, J lost 7 bases, and 15 bases lay in between. Germline CDR1 is LNHDA and CDR2 is SQIVND (reference sequence). The CDR3 is CASSIGGGASEKLFF. CDR3 DNA: TGTGCCAGTAGTATCGGCGGGGGCGCGAGTGAAAAACTGTTTTTT.

The chain recombines TRBV28 with TRBJ1-1, with D perhaps matching TRBD1 (6 bases). This CDR3 region has 16 residues. V lost 5 bases and J lost 0, with 16 bases in between. The germline V gene has CDR1 MDHEN and CDR2 SYDVKM. This CDR3 reads CASSPSPGQVNTEAFF. In DNA form, the CDR3 reads TGTGCCAGCAGTCCATCGCCGGGACAAGTGAACACTGAAGCTTTCTTT.

The chain employs TRBV19 and TRBJ1-1, with D maybe TRBD1 (6 bases). Trimming removed 3 bases from V and 1 base from J, with 12 bases in between. In germline, CDR1 is LNHDA, CDR2 SQIVND (reference sequence). The CDR3 has 15 amino acids. CDR3 in amino acids: CASSMGAVGNTEAFF. DNA of the CDR3: TGTGCCAGTAGTATGGGGGCAGTAGGGAACACTGAAGCTTTCTTT.

The V call is TRBV4-3, the J call TRBJ2-2, with D possibly being TRBD2 (5 bases). The CDR3 extends over 14 amino acids. V was clipped by 3 bases and J by 6 bases, with 11 bases between them. Germline assignment: CDR1 LGHNA and CDR2 YSLEER. CDR3 DNA: TGCGCCAGCAGCCACTCCACCGGGGCCGGGGAGCTGTTTTTT. It is translated as CASSHSTGAGELFF.

The rearrangement uses TRBV19 and TRBJ1-2; a possible D gene is TRBD1 (6 bases). V lost 6 bases to trimming and J lost 4 bases, with 9 bases between them. From germline, CDR1 is LNHDA and CDR2 SQIVND (reference sequence). The CDR3 extends over 12 amino acids. The CDR3 bases are TGTGCCAGTAGCCCAGGGGTCTATGGCTACACCTTC. This codes for CASSPGVYGYTF.

This chain links TRBV19 with TRBJ2-3; maybe TRBD1 (6 bases). The length of the CDR3 is 18 residues. Trimming took off 0 bases at V and 0 bases at J, with 16 bases between the two ends. Germline CDR1 LNHDA, CDR2 SQIVND (reference sequence). The CDR3 loop reads CASSIEGADRPSTDTQYF. The CDR3 bases are TGTGCCAGTAGTATAGAGGGAGCAGACAGGCCTAGCACAGATACGCAGTATTTT.

The chain couples TRBV18 to TRBJ2-3; 8 positions agree with TRBD2. The CDR3 is made up of 17 amino acids. The J segment lost 0 bases and the V segment lost 4 bases, leaving 9 bases of the junction unmatched. Per the germline V gene, CDR1 is KGHSH and CDR2 is LQKENI. This CDR3 reads CASSRTSSSGSTDTQYF. The CDR3 DNA reads as TGTGCCAGCTCACGAACCTCCTCTAGCGGGAGCACAGATACGCAGTATTTT. Full variable domain (missing parts from reference TRBV18 and TRBJ2-3): NAGVMQNPRHLVRRRGQEARLRCSPMKGHSHVYWYRQLPEEGLKFMVYLQKENIIDESGMPKERFSAEFPKEGPSILRIQQVVRGDSAAYFCASSRTSSSGSTDTQYFGPGTRLTVL.

The chain uses TRBV7-6 and TRBJ2-2; D is perhaps TRBD2 (6 bases). V lost 1 base and J lost 7, with 7 bases in between. The germline CDR1 and CDR2 sequences are SGHVS and FNYEAQ. The CDR3 is 13 amino acids. The CDR3 bases are TGTGCCAGCAGCTTAGAAGCGGGCGGGGAGCTGTTTTTT. Amino acids: CASSLEAGGELFF.

The rearrangement links TRBV6-7 to TRBJ2-1; a weak D match, TRBD2 (7 bases). TRBV6-7 is identified as an open reading frame with a role that is uncertain. The CDR3 is 18 residues long. Trimming stripped 0 bases from V and 0 bases from J, with 15 bases between. CDR3: CASSYSRRGRSSYNEQFF. CDR3 DNA: TGTGCCAGCAGTTACTCGAGGCGGGGGCGAAGCTCCTACAATGAGCAGTTCTTC.

The chain joins TRBV5-5 to TRBJ2-1; D gene uncertain. The germline CDR1 and CDR2 sequences are SGHKS and YYEKEE (reference sequence). The CDR3 has 16 amino acids. V lost 2 bases and J lost 0, with 12 bases in between. The CDR3 protein is CASSFQAYSSYNEQFF. DNA for the CDR3: TGTGCCAGCAGCTTCCAGGCCTACAGCTCCTACAATGAGCAGTTCTTC.

The chain joins TRBV13 to TRBJ2-7; 7 nucleotides align to TRBD1. This CDR3 has 14 amino acids. Germline loops: CDR1 PRHDT, CDR2 FYEKMQ (reference sequence). After removal of 5 bases from V and 2 bases from J, the junction contained 6 bases not matched to a gene. In DNA form, the CDR3 reads TGTGCCAGCAGCCCGACAGGGACCCCCTACGAGCAGTACTTC. It yields the protein CASSPTGTPYEQYF. The full variable domain, with the rest looked up from reference TRBV13 and TRBJ2-7, is AAGVIQSPRHLIKEKRETATLKCYPIPRHDTVYWYQQGPGQDPQFLISFYEKMQSDKGSIPDRFSAQQFSDYHSELNMSSLELGDSALYFCASSPTGTPYEQYFGPGTRLTVT.

The V call is TRBV2, the J call TRBJ2-1, with 7 bases identical to TRBD2. V shed 8 bases, J shed 8 bases, and the junction held 6 bases outside the gene matches. The length of the CDR3 is 12 residues. Germline CDR1 and CDR2: SNHLY and FYNNEI. The DNA for the CDR3 is TGTGCCAGCGAGGGAGGGTTGTATGAGCAGTTCTTC. Amino acid sequence: CASEGGLYEQFF.

The chain uses TRBV6-5 and TRBJ1-1; TRBD1 aligns across 7 bases. From germline, CDR1 is MNHEY and CDR2 SVGAGI. Trimming took 11 bases from V and 3 from J; bases not matched to a gene: 9. The CDR3 totals 13 residues. CDR3 residues: CAGEGAKYTEAFF. The DNA of the CDR3 is TGTGCCGGTGAGGGGGCTAAGTACACTGAAGCTTTCTTT.

The V and J genes are TRBV7-2 and TRBJ2-7; 8 positions agree with TRBD1. Germline CDR1 reads SGHTA; CDR2 reads FQGNSA. The CDR3 spans 13 residues. J lost 3 bases, V lost 8 bases, and 6 bases had no gene match. CDR3 DNA: TGTGCCAGCCGGGCACAGGGGGGCTACGAGCAGTACTTC. Residues: CASRAQGGYEQYF.

This clone was seen just once. The genes are TRBV6-6 and TRBJ1-2; 10 nucleotides match TRBD1. The CDR3 is made up of 15 amino acids. After removal of 8 bases from V and 6 bases from J, the junction contained 12 bases not matched to a gene. From germline, CDR1 is MNHNY and CDR2 SVGAGI (reference sequence). The CDR3 reads CASGNLGTGVDGYTF. CDR3 DNA sequence: TGTGCCAGCGGAAATCTCGGGACAGGGGTGGATGGCTACACCTTC.

Comments on this clone: The sample carries other DNA sequences with the same CDR3. The chain recombines TRBV5-6 with TRBJ2-7; D is perhaps TRBD1 (5 bases). Deletions cut 4 bases from V and 5 bases from J, with 10 bases between. The CDR3 contains 12 residues. CDR1 and CDR2 from the germline V gene are SGHDT and YYEEEE. CDR3 DNA: TGTGCCAGCAGCCCAGGGCAGGACGAGCAGTACTTC. Translated: CASSPGQDEQYF. Combining the CDR3 with reference TRBV5-6 and TRBJ2-7 gives the whole variable domain DAGVTQSPTHLIKTRGQQVTLRCSPKSGHDTVSWYQQALGQGPQFIFQYYEEEERQRGNFPDRFSGHQFPNYSSELNVNALLLGDSALYLCASSPGQDEQYFGPGTRLTVT.